This entry concerns a single T cell receptor (beta chain). What it binds is unknown. This record comes from a study of beta chain features in type 1 diabetes. Of the isolated RNA, all was reverse transcribed, and so the sequenced material was expressed TCRB transcripts. Clones were sequenced by immunoSEQ multiplex PCR, and TCRdb holds only the in-frame ones, with some missing. The table has some 170,000 clones, roughly 63% seen once; the top ten hold approximately 0.09%. Trimming took off 2 bases at V and 2 bases at J, with 17 bases between the two ends. CDR1 is LGHNA and CDR2 is YSLEER in the germline V gene. CDR3 length: 17 amino acids. Overall study results and limits: Across all four CD4+ subsets, people with type 1 diabetes showed modestly shorter TCRB CDR3s.

This receptor was taken from a man between 25 and 39 years old with type 1 diabetes. Input material: naive CD4+ T cells from blood. The rearrangement joins TRBV4-3 to TRBJ2-3; D is ambiguous. CDR3 loop: CASSQTTLRWSTDTQYF. The CDR3 region has the DNA TGCGCCAGCAGCCAAACGACTCTCCGCTGGTCCACAGATACGCAGTATTTT.